The source of this T cell receptor beta chain is a study of T-cell memory formation after mild COVID-19 (dated by TCRdb to the early 2020s). Some background on the complete study: Most TCR sequence clusters were specific to one of the two donors. Two young, previously healthy adult volunteers, one female and one male, were included in the cohort. In two donors, T-cell clones that expanded and contracted after mild COVID-19 were followed by sequencing TCRalpha and TCRbeta repertoires longitudinally.

PBMCs were isolated by Ficoll-Paque density gradient centrifugation. The sample holds many counts of this clonotype. Its specific antigen is unknown. No per-base quality is available; no much larger clone lies one base away. For sequencing, an Illumina NovaSeq 6000 was employed. TCRalpha and TCRbeta cDNA libraries were constructed by 5'RACE with constant-segment primers, with sample barcodes and unique molecular identifiers being introduced. Trizol reagent was used to extract RNA from every sample. Library amplification was performed in two PCR steps, and a second sample barcode and Illumina TruSeq adapters were introduced in the second step. The libraries were sequenced on an Illumina NovaSeq using 2 x 150 bp paired-end reads. In the source study's methods: With migec v1.2.7, reads were demultiplexed and then collapsed into UMI-guided consensus sequences. Using mixcr v2.1.11, the UMI consensuses were aligned to TRA and TRB V and J templates and assembled into clonotypes. A clonotype was counted as expanded or contracted only when both edgeR and NoisET called the clonotype significant, with the noise models trained on biological replicates. For edgeR calls, the thresholds were a false discovery rate-adjusted p below 0.01 and a log2 fold-change of 1. As an exploratory analysis of dynamics, max-normalized trajectories of the 1000 most abundant clonotypes were examined with PCA combined with hierarchical clustering. Separately sequenced CD4+ and CD8+ repertoires were used to assign the CD4 or CD8 phenotype of responding clones. The raw public data were reprocessed by TCRdb itself: fastp quality trimming at Q25, MiXCR clonotype calling, in-frame beta chains only. CDR3 protein duplicates are merged, each entry listing the most common genes and DNA. These V and J calls derive from TCRdb rather than the authors' analysis. Counted in this sample were roughly 150,000 distinct CDR3 sequences; approximately 13% of them appeared once. Roughly 3.3% of the sample belongs to the ten largest clones.

The paper's findings and limits, for the study overall: SARS-CoV-2 specificity of the second-wave clones peaking on day 37 was not confirmed. Only a couple of mild cases were covered in the study, and larger cohorts including severe cases with pre-infection samples were considered necessary. Some responding clones were detected in pre-infection memory, which suggested that pre-existing cross-reactive memory T cells had joined the SARS-CoV-2 response. Contracting CD4+ clones were found mainly in CM and EM memory subsets, while CD8+ clones were enriched in EMRA. Balanced CD4/CD8 phenotypes were observed for clones contracting from day 15 to 85, whereas a bias towards CD4+ was observed for a second wave of clones expanding from day 15 to 37.

The germline V gene gives CDR1 as SGHTA and CDR2 as FQGTGA. CDR3 length: 13 amino acids, cysteine to phenylalanine. Here the CDR3 DNA is all that survives: 39 bases in frame from base 1. V is pruned by 8 bases and J by 2 bases, leaving 5 bases of the junction without a gene match. The sequence joins TRBV7-3 to TRBJ1-1; 7 nucleotides in the junction match TRBD1. The clonotype comes from a man in his late teens or twenties who had mild COVID-19 (a few samples of this study predate the infection). The sample titles of this study are shuffled in the database, so cell type and time point are left out; the donor was told from shared clones. Sequenced input: PBMCs or a T cell subset sorted from them (not recorded which). The CDR3 loop reads CASQGQANTEAFF. DNA sequence: TGTGCCAGCCAAGGACAGGCTAACACTGAAGCTTTCTTT. The entire variable domain, with the stretches around the CDR3 drawn from the reference TRBV7-3 and TRBJ1-1 proteins, is GAGVSQTPSNKVTEKGKYVELRCDPISGHTALYWYRQSLGQGPEFLIYFQGTGAADDSGLPNDRFFAVRPEGSVSTLKIQRTERGDSAVYLCASQGQANTEAFFGQGTRLTVV.